A single sample gave rise to the 19 T cell receptor beta chains below, sequenced in a study of blood T cell repertoires in COVID-19. This table comes from immunoSEQ multiplex PCR, and its TCRdb copy is limited to in-frame clones, with some not included. The data contain 170,000 or so clones, roughly 87% of them singletons. The sequencing input was PBMCs or T cells enriched from blood (not recorded which). These receptors were collected from a woman between 45 and 65 years old who had recovered from COVID-19.

This clone appeared once. The chain couples TRBV3-1 (or the pseudogene TRBV3-2) to TRBJ2-7; D is ambiguous. V was shortened by 0 bases and J by 1 base, with 16 bases between the two germline ends. Germline V gene sequence: CDR1 LGHDT, CDR2 YNNKEL (reference sequence). The CDR3 has 17 residues. CDR3 amino acids: CASSQDSGGATSYEQYF. The CDR3 nucleotides are TGTGCCAGCAGCCAAGATTCCGGCGGAGCAACGTCCTACGAGCAGTACTTC.

This clone was observed once. The chain is built from TRBV27 and TRBJ2-7, with D perhaps matching TRBD1 (5 bases). Per the germline V gene, CDR1 is MNHEY and CDR2 is SMNVEV (reference sequence). This CDR3 comprises 16 residues. V dropped 5 bases and J dropped 6 bases, with 23 bases sitting between them. Here the CDR3 DNA reads TGTGCCAGCAGTCCACCGGGCGACAAGAGGACAAGCGAGCAGTACTTC. This sequence encodes CASSPPGDKRTSEQYF.

The chain is built from TRBV9 and TRBJ2-1, with 11 bases that match TRBD2. The CDR3 has 16 amino acids. J lost 9 bases, V lost 1 base, and 9 bases had no gene match. The germline CDR1 and CDR2 sequences are SGDLS and YYNGEE. In DNA, the CDR3 is TGTGCCAGCAGCGTAATAGCGGGAGGGCCTAAGGGTGAGCAGTTCTTC. It yields the protein CASSVIAGGPKGEQFF.

The rearrangement links TRBV11-3 to TRBJ2-1; D unclear. CDR3 length: 12 residues. Germline CDR1 SGHNT, CDR2 YENEEA. The V end lost 1 base, the J end lost 6 bases, and 4 bases lay between the germline ends. CDR3 sequence: CASSLAVNEQFF. In nucleotides, the CDR3 is TGTGCCAGCAGCTTAGCAGTCAATGAGCAGTTCTTC.

The rearrangement uses TRBV5-6 and TRBJ1-3; D gene unclear. Looked up from germline, CDR1 is SGHDT and CDR2 is YYEEEE. This CDR3 contains 16 residues. V lost 0 bases to trimming and J lost 4 bases, with 14 bases between them. The CDR3 loop is CASSLALRGGGNTIYF. The CDR3 nucleotides are TGTGCCAGCAGCTTGGCCCTTCGGGGAGGGGGAAACACCATATATTTT.

This clone has more than one count but fewer than ten. V is TRBV18 and J is TRBJ2-7; 9 positions match TRBD1. Trimming removed 4 bases from V and 4 bases from J; junction bases left unmatched: 8. The CDR3 consists of 15 residues. The germline gives CDR1 KGHSH, CDR2 LQKENI. CDR3 in amino acids: CASSQPGQGTYEQYF. In DNA, the CDR3 is TGTGCCAGCTCACAACCGGGACAGGGTACTTACGAGCAGTACTTC.

The chain has TRBV5-4 and TRBJ2-5, with TRBD2 matching 10 bases. The ends lost 4 bases at V and 4 bases at J; junction bases unmatched: 7. This CDR3 region has 15 residues. The V gene's germline CDR1 is SGHNT and CDR2 YYREEE (reference sequence). In DNA form, the CDR3 reads TGTGCCAGCAGCCCCGGAGCGGGAGGGGTAGAGACCCAGTACTTC. It yields the protein CASSPGAGGVETQYF.

The chain recombines TRBV7-2 with TRBJ2-5; 7 bases agree with TRBD1. Germline CDR1 and CDR2: SGHTA and FQGNSA. J gave up 5 bases and V 5 bases, and 2 bases lay outside the gene matches. This CDR3 has 12 amino acids. The CDR3 DNA follows: TGTGCCAGCAGCAAGGACAGGGAGACCCAGTACTTC. Encoded protein: CASSKDRETQYF.

V and J are TRBV5-1 and TRBJ2-7; 9 bases are a match to TRBD2. The CDR3 is 15 amino acids. J lost 3 bases, V lost 4 bases, and 8 bases had no gene match. CDR1 and CDR2 (germline): SGHRS, YFSETQ. The CDR3 reads CASSPLAGEDYEQYF. The CDR3, as DNA: TGCGCCAGCAGCCCATTAGCGGGAGAAGACTACGAGCAGTACTTC.

This chain links TRBV10-3 with TRBJ2-7, with 9 positions matching TRBD1. CDR3 size: 12 residues. J lost 5 bases, V lost 11 bases, and 7 bases had no gene match. Germline CDR1 is ENHRY and CDR2 is SYGVKD. CDR3 protein: CAAGTGIHEQYF. In DNA form, the CDR3 reads TGTGCCGCGGGGACAGGGATCCACGAGCAGTACTTC.

V gene TRBV5-1 combines with J gene TRBJ1-1, with TRBD1 identical over 7 bases. The CDR3 is 15 residues long. In germline, CDR1 is SGHRS, CDR2 YFSETQ. V trimming: 2 bases; J trimming: 4 bases; junction bases outside the gene matches: 8. The CDR3 loop reads CASSFQQGVTTEAFF. In DNA, the CDR3 is TGCGCCAGCAGCTTTCAGCAGGGGGTGACCACTGAAGCTTTCTTT.

The rearrangement links TRBV5-3 to TRBJ1-2; TRBD1 aligns across 9 bases. TRBV5-3 is identified as an open reading frame with a role that is uncertain. J lost 6 bases, V lost 0 bases, and 0 bases had no gene match. The CDR3 spans 13 residues. CDR3 in amino acids: CARSLDRGHGYTF. As DNA, the CDR3 is TGTGCCAGAAGCTTGGACAGGGGGCATGGCTACACCTTC.

V usage is TRBV10-1 and J usage is TRBJ2-3; D may be TRBD1 (5 bases). The V gene's germline CDR1 is WNHNN and CDR2 SYGVQD (reference sequence). The CDR3 contains 13 residues. V was trimmed by 6 bases and J by 1 base, leaving 8 bases between them. CDR3 protein: CASRETGTDTQYF. As DNA, the CDR3 is TGCGCCAGCAGAGAGACAGGCACAGATACGCAGTATTTT.

This clone was observed a few times. The V call is TRBV6-5, the J call TRBJ2-1; 8 bases line up with TRBD2. From germline, CDR1 is MNHEY and CDR2 SVGAGI. CDR3 length equals 14 residues. V shed 6 bases and J 2 bases; nucleotides not matched to a gene: 3. The DNA of the CDR3 is TGTGCCAGCAGCAAAGCGGGAGCCTACAATGAGCAGTTCTTC. Protein: CASSKAGAYNEQFF.

The rearrangement links TRBV27 to TRBJ1-1; 7 bases fit TRBD1. V was pared by 3 bases and J by 7 bases, with 11 bases of the junction left unmatched. The CDR3 extends over 15 amino acids. Germline assignment: CDR1 MNHEY and CDR2 SMNVEV (reference sequence). The CDR3: CASSFLPGTAGEAFF. The CDR3, as DNA: TGTGCCAGCAGTTTCTTACCCGGGACAGCTGGTGAAGCTTTCTTT.

This clone was seen a few times. The CDR3 DNA reads as TGTGCCAGCGTCCCAACACGGGAGGTCAACGAGCAGTACTTC. Its protein is CASVPTREVNEQYF. This chain links TRBV7-2 with TRBJ2-7, with 7 bases identical to TRBD2. The CDR3 covers 14 residues. After removal of 8 bases from V and 5 bases from J, the junction contained 12 bases not matched to a gene. CDR1 SGHTA and CDR2 FQGNSA come from the germline V gene.

This chain joins TRBV7-8 and TRBJ2-7; 10 bases match TRBD1. Looked up from germline, CDR1 is SGHVS and CDR2 is FQNEAQ. The CDR3 covers 17 residues. Losses at the gene ends were 1 base for V and 0 bases for J; bases not matched to a gene: 6. This chain's CDR3 is CASSLGTGGSSSYEQYF. In DNA form, the CDR3 reads TGTGCCAGCAGCTTAGGGACAGGGGGATCGAGCTCCTACGAGCAGTACTTC.

The V call is TRBV4-1, the J call TRBJ2-3, with D possibly matching TRBD2 (5 bases). Germline values: CDR1 MGHRA, CDR2 YSYEKL. The V and J ends lost 0 bases and 4 bases respectively, with 14 bases between them. The CDR3 spans 16 residues. Here the CDR3 reads CASSQDASLRADTQYF. CDR3 bases: TGCGCCAGCAGCCAAGATGCTAGCCTGCGGGCAGATACGCAGTATTTT.

As to this clone: This CDR3 is also generated by other DNA sequences in the sample. The chain couples TRBV28 to TRBJ1-5; D is perhaps TRBD1 (5 bases). Germline CDR1 MDHEN, CDR2 SYDVKM. This CDR3 comprises 13 residues. Trimming took off 5 bases at V and 4 bases at J, with 9 bases between the two ends. The CDR3 protein is CASSRRGNQPQHF. The CDR3 DNA reads TGTGCCAGCAGTAGACGGGGGAATCAGCCCCAGCATTTT.